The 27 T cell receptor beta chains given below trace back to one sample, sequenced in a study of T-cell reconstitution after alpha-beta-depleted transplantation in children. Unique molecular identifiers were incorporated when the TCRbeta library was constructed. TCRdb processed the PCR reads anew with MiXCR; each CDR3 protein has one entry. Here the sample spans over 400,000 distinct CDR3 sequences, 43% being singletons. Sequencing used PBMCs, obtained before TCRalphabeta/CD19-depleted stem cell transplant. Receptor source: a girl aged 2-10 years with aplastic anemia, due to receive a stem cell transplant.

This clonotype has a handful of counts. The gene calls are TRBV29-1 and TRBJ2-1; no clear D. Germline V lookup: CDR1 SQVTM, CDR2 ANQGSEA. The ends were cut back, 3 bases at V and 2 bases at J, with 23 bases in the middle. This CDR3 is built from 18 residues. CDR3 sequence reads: CSVDLLLTWGRAYNEQFF. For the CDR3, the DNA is TGCAGCGTTGACCTACTCCTGACTTGGGGTAGGGCCTACAATGAGCAGTTCTTC.

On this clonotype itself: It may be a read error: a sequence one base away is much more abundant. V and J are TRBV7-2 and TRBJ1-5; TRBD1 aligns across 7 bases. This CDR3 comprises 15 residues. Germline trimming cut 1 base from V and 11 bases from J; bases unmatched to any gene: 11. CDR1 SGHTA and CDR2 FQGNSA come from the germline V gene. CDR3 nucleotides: TGTGCCAGCAGCTTAGTGCAGGGGGAATGGCAGGCCCAGCATTTT. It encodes CASSLVQGEWQAQHF.

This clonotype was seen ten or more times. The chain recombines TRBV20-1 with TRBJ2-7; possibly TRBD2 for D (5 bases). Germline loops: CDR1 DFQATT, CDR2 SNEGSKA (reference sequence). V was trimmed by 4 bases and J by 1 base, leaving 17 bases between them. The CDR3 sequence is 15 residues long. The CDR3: CSATPRGWRSYEQYF. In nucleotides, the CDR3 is TGCAGTGCTACCCCCCGAGGGTGGAGGTCCTACGAGCAGTACTTC.

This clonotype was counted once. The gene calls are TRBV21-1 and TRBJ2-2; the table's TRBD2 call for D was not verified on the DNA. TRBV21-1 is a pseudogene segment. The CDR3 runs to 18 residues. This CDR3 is CASSKGGNIPSNTGELFF. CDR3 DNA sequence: TGTGCCAGCAGCAAAGGAGGGAACATACCCTCGAACACCGGGGAGCTGTTTTTT.

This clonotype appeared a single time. The CDR3 DNA follows: TGTGCCACCTCCACCAGCGCAGCACCGGGACTAGCAATCGGGGAGCTGTTTTTT. Protein product: CATSTSAAPGLAIGELFF. V usage is TRBV10-3 and J usage is TRBJ2-2; TRBD2 agrees at 9 bases. From germline, CDR1 is ENHRY and CDR2 SYGVKD. This CDR3 has 18 amino acids. The V and J ends lost 10 bases and 7 bases, in that order; junction bases with no gene match: 22.

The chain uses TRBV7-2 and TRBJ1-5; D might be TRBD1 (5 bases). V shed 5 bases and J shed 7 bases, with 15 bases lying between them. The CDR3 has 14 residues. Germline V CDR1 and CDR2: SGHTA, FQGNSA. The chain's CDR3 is CASSPVGAGQPQHF. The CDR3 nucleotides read TGTGCCAGCAGCCCCGTAGGGGCAGGACAGCCCCAGCATTTT.

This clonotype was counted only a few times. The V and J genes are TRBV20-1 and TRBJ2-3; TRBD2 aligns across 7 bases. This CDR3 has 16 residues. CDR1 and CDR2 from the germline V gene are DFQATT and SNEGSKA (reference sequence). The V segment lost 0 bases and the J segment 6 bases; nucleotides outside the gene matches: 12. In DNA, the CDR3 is TGCAGTGCTAGAGATCTGGGGCGGGAGACAAAGGATACGCAGTATTTT. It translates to CSARDLGRETKDTQYF.

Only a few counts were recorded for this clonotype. In DNA form, the CDR3 reads TGTGCCAGCAGTGAATCTGAGGGTTTTCAGCCCCAGCATTTT. Translated: CASSESEGFQPQHF. The V gene is TRBV25-1, the J gene TRBJ1-5; D uncertain. V was shortened by 1 base and J by 6 bases, with 10 bases between the two germline ends. The CDR3 is made up of 14 amino acids. The germline V gene encodes CDR1 MGHDK and CDR2 SYGVNS.

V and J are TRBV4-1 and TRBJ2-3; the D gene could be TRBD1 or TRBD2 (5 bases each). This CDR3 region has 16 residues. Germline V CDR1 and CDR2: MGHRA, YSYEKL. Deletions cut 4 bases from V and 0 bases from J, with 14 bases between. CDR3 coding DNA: TGCGCCAGCAGCCCAGTTCGGGGCCCTAGCACAGATACGCAGTATTTT. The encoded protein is CASSPVRGPSTDTQYF.

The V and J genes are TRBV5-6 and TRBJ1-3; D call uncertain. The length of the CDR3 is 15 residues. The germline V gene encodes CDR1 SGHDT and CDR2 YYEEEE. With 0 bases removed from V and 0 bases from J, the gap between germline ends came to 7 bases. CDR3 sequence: CASSLARNSGNTIYF. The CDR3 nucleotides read TGTGCCAGCAGCTTGGCGAGAAACTCTGGAAACACCATATATTTT.

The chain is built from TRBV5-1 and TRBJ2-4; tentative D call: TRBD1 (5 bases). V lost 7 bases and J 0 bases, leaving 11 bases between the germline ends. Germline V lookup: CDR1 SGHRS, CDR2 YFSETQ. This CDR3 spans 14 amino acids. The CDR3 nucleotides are TGCGCCAGCTCCGACAGCCTAGCCAAAAACATTCAGTACTTC. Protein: CASSDSLAKNIQYF. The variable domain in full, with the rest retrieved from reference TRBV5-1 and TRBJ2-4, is KAGVTQTPRYLIKTRGQQVTLSCSPISGHRSVSWYQQTPGQGLQFLFEYFSETQRNKGNFPGRFSGRQFSNSRSEMNVSTLELGDSALYLCASSDSLAKNIQYFGAGTRLSVL.

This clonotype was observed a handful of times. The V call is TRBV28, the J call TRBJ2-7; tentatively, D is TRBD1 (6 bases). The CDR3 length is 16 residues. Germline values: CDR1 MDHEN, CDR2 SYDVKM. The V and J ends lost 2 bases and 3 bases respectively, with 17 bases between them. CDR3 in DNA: TGTGCCAGCAGTTTAACCTTCGGAACAGGGTACTACGAGCAGTACTTC. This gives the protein CASSLTFGTGYYEQYF.

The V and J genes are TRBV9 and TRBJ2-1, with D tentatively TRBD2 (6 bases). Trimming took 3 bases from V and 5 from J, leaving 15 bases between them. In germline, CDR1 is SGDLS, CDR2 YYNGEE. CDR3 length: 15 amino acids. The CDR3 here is CASSAEGNPNNEQFF. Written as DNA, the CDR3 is TGTGCCAGCAGCGCGGAGGGGAACCCAAACAATGAGCAGTTCTTC.

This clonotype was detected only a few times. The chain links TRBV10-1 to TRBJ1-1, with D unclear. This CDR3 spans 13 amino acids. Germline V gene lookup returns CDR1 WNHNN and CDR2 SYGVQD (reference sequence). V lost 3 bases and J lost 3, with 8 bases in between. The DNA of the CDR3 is TGCGCCAGCAGTGACACACGGTACACTGAAGCTTTCTTT. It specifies CASSDTRYTEAFF.

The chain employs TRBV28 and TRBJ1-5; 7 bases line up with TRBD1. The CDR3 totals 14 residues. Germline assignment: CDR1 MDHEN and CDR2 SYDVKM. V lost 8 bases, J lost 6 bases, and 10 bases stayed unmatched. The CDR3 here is CASLQDRAGQPQHF. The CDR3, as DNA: TGTGCCAGCTTACAAGACAGGGCGGGTCAGCCCCAGCATTTT.

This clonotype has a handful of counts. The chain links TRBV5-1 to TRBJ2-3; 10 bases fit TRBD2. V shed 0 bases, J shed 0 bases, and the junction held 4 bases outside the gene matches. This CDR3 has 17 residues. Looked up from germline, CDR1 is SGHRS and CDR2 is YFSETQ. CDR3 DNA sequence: TGCGCCAGCAGCTTGGGAAGCGGGAGGGCAAGCACAGATACGCAGTATTTT. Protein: CASSLGSGRASTDTQYF.

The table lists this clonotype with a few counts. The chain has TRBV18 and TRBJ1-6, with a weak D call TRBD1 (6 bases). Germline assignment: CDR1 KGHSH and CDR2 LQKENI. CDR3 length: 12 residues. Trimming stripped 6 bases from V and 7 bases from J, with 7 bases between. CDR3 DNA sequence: TGTGCCAGCTCTACAGGGAATTCACCCCTCCACTTT. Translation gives CASSTGNSPLHF. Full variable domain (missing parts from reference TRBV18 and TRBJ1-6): NAGVMQNPRHLVRRRGQEARLRCSPMKGHSHVYWYRQLPEEGLKFMVYLQKENIIDESGMPKERFSAEFPKEGPSILRIQQVVRGDSAAYFCASSTGNSPLHFGNGTRLTVT.

In DNA, the CDR3 is TGTGCCAGCAGTTTAGCGCTCCTCCTCCCTAGCGGGAGATGGAGTGAGCAGTTCTTC. This encodes CASSLALLLPSGRWSEQFF. The rearrangement uses TRBV12-3 or TRBV12-4 and TRBJ2-1, with TRBD2 identical over 10 bases. J was trimmed by 9 bases and V by 0 bases; bases with no gene match: 17. The CDR3 has 19 amino acids.

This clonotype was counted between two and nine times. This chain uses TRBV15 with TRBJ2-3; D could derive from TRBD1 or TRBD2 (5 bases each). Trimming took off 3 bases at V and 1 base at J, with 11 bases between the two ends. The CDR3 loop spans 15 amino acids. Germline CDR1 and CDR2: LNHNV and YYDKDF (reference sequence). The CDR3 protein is CATSRERGGTDTQYF. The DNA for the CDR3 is TGTGCCACCAGCAGGGAAAGGGGAGGCACAGATACGCAGTATTTT.

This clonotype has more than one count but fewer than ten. The DNA of the CDR3 is TGTGCCAGCAGCGTAGCAGGGGGCATGACCTACGAGCAGTACTTC. Translated, it gives CASSVAGGMTYEQYF. The V call is TRBV9, the J call TRBJ2-7, with 8 bases that match TRBD1. Trimming removed 0 bases from V and 2 bases from J; junction bases left unmatched: 4. CDR1 and CDR2 from the germline V gene are SGDLS and YYNGEE. This CDR3 is 15 amino acids long.

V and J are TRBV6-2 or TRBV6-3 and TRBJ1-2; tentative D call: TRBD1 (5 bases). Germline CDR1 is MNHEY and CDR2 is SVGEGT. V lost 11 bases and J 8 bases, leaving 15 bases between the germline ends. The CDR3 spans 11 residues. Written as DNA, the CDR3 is TGTGCCGACGGGGCTCGTGAGGGCTACACCTTC. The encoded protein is CADGAREGYTF.

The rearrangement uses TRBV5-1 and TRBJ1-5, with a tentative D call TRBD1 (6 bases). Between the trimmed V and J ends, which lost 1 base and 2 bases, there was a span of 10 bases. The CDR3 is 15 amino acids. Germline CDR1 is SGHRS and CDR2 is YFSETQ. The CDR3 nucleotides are TGCGCCAGCAGCTTGTATGCAGGGGGCAATCAGCCCCAGCATTTT. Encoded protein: CASSLYAGGNQPQHF.

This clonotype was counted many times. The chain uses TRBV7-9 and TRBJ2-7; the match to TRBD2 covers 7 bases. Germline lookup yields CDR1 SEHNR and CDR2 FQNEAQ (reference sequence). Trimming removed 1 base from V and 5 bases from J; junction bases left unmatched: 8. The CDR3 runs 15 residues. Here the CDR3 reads CASSLGTGTNHEQYF. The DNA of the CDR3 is TGTGCCAGCAGCTTAGGGACGGGGACTAACCACGAGCAGTACTTC.

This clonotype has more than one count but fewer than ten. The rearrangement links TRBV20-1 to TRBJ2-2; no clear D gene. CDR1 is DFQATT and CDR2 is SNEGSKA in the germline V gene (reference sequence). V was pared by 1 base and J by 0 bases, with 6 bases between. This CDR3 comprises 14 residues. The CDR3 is CSARGAANTGELFF. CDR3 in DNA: TGCAGTGCTAGAGGGGCCGCGAACACCGGGGAGCTGTTTTTT.

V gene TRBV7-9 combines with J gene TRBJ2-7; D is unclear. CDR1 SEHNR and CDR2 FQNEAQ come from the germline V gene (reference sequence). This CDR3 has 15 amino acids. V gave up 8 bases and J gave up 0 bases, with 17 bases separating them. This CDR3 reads CASWADGSTSYEQYF. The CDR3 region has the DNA TGTGCCAGCTGGGCGGACGGATCAACCTCCTACGAGCAGTACTTC.

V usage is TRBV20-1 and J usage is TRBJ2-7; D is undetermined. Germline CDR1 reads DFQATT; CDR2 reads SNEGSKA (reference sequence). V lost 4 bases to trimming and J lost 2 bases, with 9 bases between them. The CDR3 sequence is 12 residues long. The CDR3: CSATDRTYEQYF. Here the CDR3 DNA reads TGCAGTGCTACAGACCGGACCTACGAGCAGTACTTC.

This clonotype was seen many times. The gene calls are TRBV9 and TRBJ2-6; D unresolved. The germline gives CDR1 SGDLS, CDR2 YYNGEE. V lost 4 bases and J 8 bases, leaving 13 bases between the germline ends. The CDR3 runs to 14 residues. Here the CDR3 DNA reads TGTGCCAGCAGCCTGACACGGACGACCAACGTCCTGACTTTC. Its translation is CASSLTRTTNVLTF.